This T cell receptor (beta chain) was observed in a study of a mutant IDH1 vaccine in newly diagnosed glioma. The time point is: baseline, week 1 (first vaccination visit). Treatment here: pre-vaccination baseline after standard-of-care therapy. This CDR3 comprises 14 residues. The V gene lost 0 bases and the J gene lost 3 bases, with 5 bases spanning the gap. The V gene's germline CDR1 is SGHNT and CDR2 YENEEA. Profiling relied on immunoSEQ multiplex PCR, and the TCRdb table lists in-frame clones only, not all of them. The sample has approximately 70,000 clones, 80% to 90% seen once; the top ten hold 2.9%.

The sample consisted of PBMCs, taken from a glioma patient treated with radiotherapy, temozolomide or both. This chain uses TRBV11-3 with TRBJ2-2; D is ambiguous. The TCR was taken from a man aged 25-45 years with glioma. CDR3 DNA sequence: TGTGCCAGCAGCTTAGATAGACACACCGGGGAGCTGTTTTTT. It specifies CASSLDRHTGELFF. Drawing the rest from reference TRBV11-3 and TRBJ2-2, the complete variable domain is EAGVVQSPRYKIIEKKQPVAFWCNPISGHNTLYWYLQNLGQGPELLIRYENEEAVDDSQLPKDRFSAERLKGVDSTLKIQPAELGDSAVYLCASSLDRHTGELFFGEGSRLTVL.